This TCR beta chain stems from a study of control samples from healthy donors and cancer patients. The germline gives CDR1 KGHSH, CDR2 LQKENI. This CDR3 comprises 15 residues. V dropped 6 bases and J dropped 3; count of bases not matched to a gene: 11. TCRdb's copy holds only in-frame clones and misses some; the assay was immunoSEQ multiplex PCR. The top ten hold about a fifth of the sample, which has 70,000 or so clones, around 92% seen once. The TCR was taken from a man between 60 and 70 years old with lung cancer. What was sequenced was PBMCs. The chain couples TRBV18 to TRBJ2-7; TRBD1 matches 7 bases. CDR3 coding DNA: TGTGCCAGCTCCACCTATGGGACAGAGGGCTACGAGCAGTACTTC. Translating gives CASSTYGTEGYEQYF.